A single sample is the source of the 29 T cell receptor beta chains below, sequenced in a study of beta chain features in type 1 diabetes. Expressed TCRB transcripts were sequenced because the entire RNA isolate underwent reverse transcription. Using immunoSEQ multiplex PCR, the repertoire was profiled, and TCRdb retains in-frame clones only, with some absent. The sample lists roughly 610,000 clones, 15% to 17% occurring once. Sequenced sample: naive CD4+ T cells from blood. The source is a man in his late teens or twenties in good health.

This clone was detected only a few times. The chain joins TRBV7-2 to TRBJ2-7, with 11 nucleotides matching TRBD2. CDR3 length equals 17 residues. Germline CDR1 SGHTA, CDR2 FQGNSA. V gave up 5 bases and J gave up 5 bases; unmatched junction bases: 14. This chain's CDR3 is CASSQDRLAGGRNEQYF. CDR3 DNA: TGTGCCAGCAGCCAAGATCGGCTAGCGGGAGGTAGGAACGAGCAGTACTTC.

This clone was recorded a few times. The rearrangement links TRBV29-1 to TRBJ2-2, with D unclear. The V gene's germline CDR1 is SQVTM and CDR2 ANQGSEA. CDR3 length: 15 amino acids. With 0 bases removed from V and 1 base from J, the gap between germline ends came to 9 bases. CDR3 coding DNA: TGCAGCGTTGAAGATTTGCCCGGGAACACCGGGGAGCTGTTTTTT. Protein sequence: CSVEDLPGNTGELFF.

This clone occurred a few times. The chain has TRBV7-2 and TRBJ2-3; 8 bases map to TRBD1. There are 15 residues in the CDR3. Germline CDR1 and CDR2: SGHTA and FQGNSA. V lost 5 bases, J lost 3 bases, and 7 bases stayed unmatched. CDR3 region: CASSPSRDRTDTQYF. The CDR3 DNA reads TGTGCCAGCAGCCCGTCCCGGGACAGGACAGATACGCAGTATTTT.

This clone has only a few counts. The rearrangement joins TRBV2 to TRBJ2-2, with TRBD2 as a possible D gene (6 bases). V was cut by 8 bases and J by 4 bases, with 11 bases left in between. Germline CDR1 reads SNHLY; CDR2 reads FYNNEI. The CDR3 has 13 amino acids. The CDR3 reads CASRVGGTGELFF. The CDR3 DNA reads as TGTGCCAGCCGTGTCGGGGGCACCGGGGAGCTGTTTTTT. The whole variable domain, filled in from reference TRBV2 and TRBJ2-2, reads EPEVTQTPSHQVTQMGQEVILRCVPISNHLYFYWYRQILGQKVEFLVSFYNNEISEKSEIFDDQFSVERPDGSNFTLKIRSTKLEDSAMYFCASRVGGTGELFFGEGSRLTVL.

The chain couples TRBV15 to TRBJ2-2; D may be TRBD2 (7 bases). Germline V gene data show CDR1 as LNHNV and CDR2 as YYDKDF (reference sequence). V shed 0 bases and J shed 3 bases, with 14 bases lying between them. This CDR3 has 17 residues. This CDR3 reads CATSRDTQGRDTGELFF. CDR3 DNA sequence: TGTGCCACCAGCAGAGATACGCAGGGGAGGGACACCGGGGAGCTGTTTTTT. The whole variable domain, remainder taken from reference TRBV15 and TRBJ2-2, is DAMVIQNPRYQVTQFGKPVTLSCSQTLNHNVMYWYQQKSSQAPKLLFHYYDKDFNNEADTPDNFQSRRPNTSFCFLDIRSPGLGDTAMYLCATSRDTQGRDTGELFFGEGSRLTVL.

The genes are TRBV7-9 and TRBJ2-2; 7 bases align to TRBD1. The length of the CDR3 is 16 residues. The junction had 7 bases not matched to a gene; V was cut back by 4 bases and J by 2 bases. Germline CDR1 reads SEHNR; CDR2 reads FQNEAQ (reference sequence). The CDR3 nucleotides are TGTGCCAGCAGCTCGGTCGGGACAGCTAACACCGGGGAGCTGTTTTTT. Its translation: CASSSVGTANTGELFF.

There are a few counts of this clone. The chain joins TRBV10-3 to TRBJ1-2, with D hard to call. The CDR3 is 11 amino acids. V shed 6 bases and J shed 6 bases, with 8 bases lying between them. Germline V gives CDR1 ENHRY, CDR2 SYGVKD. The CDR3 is CAISINDGYTF. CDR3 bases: TGTGCCATCAGCATAAATGATGGCTACACCTTC.

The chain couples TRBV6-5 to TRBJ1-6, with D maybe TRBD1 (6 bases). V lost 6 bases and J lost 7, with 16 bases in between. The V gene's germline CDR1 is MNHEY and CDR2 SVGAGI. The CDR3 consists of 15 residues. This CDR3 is CASSPLLRGNSPLHF. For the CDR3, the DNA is TGTGCCAGCAGCCCCTTACTCAGGGGCAATTCACCCCTCCACTTT.

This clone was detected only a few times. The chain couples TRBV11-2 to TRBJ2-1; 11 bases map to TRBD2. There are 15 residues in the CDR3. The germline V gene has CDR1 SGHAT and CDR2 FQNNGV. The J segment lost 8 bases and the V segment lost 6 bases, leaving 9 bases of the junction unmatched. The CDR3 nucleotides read TGTGCCAGCAGTCCCCAAACTAGCGGGAGATATGAGCAGTTCTTC. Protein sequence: CASSPQTSGRYEQFF.

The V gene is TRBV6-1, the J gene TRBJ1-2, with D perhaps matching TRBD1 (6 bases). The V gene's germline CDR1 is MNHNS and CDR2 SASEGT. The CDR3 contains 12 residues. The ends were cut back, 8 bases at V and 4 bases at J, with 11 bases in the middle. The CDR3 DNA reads TGTGCCAGCTCAAGGGACATCTATGGCTACACCTTC. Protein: CASSRDIYGYTF.

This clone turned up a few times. The CDR3: CASTKRQGKETQYF. The DNA for the CDR3 is TGTGCCAGCACGAAGCGACAGGGAAAAGAGACCCAGTACTTC. V is TRBV27 and J is TRBJ2-5; 7 bases are a match to TRBD1. CDR1 is MNHEY and CDR2 is SMNVEV in the germline V gene (reference sequence). The CDR3 is 14 residues long. After removal of 7 bases from V and 3 bases from J, the junction contained 8 bases not matched to a gene.

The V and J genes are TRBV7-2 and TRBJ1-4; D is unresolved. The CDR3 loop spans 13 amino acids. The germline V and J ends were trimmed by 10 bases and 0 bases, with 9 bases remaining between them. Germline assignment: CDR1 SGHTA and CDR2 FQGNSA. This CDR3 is CATGRATNEKLFF. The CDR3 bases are TGTGCCACCGGGAGAGCAACTAATGAAAAACTGTTTTTT.

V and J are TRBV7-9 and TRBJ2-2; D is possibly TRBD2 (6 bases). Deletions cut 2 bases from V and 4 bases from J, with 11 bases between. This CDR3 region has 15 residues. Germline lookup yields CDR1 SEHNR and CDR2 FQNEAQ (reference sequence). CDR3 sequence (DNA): TGTGCCAGCAGCTTACAGCGGGCGATCACCGGGGAGCTGTTTTTT. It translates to CASSLQRAITGELFF.

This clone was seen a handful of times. This chain's CDR3 is CASSPTWGIGEQFF. The CDR3 bases are TGTGCCAGCAGCCCGACGTGGGGGATTGGCGAGCAGTTCTTC. The V gene is TRBV14, the J gene TRBJ2-1, with D perhaps TRBD1 or TRBD2 (5 bases each). V was shortened by 4 bases and J by 10 bases, with 17 bases between the two germline ends. Germline assignment: CDR1 SGHDN and CDR2 FVKESK. This CDR3 is 14 amino acids long.

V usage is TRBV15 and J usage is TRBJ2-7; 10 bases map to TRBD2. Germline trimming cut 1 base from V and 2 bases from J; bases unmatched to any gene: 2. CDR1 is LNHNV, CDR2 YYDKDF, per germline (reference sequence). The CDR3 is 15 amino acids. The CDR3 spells CATSRGTSGAYEQYF. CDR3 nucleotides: TGTGCCACCAGCAGAGGGACTAGCGGAGCCTACGAGCAGTACTTC. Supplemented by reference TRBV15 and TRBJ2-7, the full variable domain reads DAMVIQNPRYQVTQFGKPVTLSCSQTLNHNVMYWYQQKSSQAPKLLFHYYDKDFNNEADTPDNFQSRRPNTSFCFLDIRSPGLGDTAMYLCATSRGTSGAYEQYFGPGTRLTVT.

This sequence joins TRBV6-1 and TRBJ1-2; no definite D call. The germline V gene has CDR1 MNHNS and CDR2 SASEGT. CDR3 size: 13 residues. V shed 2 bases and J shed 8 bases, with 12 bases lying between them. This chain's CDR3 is CASSETRVGGYTF. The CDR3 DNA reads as TGTGCCAGCAGTGAAACGAGGGTGGGCGGCTACACCTTC.

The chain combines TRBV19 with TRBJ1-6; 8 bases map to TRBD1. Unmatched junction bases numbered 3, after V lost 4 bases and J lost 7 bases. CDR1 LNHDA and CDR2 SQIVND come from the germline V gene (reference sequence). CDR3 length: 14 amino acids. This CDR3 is CASSTTGGNSPLHF. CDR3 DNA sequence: TGTGCCAGTAGTACCACAGGGGGAAATTCACCCCTCCACTTT.

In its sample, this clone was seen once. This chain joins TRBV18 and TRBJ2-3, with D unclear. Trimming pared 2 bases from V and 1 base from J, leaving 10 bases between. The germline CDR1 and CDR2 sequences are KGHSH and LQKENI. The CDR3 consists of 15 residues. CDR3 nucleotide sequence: TGTGCCAGCTCACCATCTTTACCCGGCACAGATACGCAGTATTTT. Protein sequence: CASSPSLPGTDTQYF.

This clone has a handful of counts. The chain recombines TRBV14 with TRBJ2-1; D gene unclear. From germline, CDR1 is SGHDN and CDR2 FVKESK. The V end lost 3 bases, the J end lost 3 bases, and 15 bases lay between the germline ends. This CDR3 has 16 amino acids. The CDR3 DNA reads TGTGCCAGCAGCCAGCCTCTGAGTCGAGACTACAATGAGCAGTTCTTC. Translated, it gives CASSQPLSRDYNEQFF.

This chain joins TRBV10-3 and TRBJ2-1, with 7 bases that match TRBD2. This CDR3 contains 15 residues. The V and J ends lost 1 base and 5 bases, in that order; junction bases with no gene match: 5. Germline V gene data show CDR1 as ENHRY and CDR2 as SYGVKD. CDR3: CAISEWVAGNNEQFF. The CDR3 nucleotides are TGTGCCATCAGTGAGTGGGTAGCGGGCAACAATGAGCAGTTCTTC.

In nucleotides, the CDR3 is TGTGCCAGCAGTGAAGAAGGACAGGGATCAAGGAACGAGCAGTACTTC. Amino acids: CASSEEGQGSRNEQYF. This sequence joins TRBV25-1 and TRBJ2-7; 8 bases are a match to TRBD1. The CDR3 runs 16 residues. In germline, CDR1 is MGHDK, CDR2 SYGVNS. Trimming cost V 2 bases and J 5 bases; bases outside gene matches: 11.

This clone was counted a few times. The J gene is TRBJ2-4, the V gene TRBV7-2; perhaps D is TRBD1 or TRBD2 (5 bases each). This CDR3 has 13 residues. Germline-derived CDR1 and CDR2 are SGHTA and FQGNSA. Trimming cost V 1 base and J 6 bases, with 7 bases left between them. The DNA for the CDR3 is TGTGCCAGCAGCTTAGTTGGGGGAAACATTCAGTACTTC. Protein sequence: CASSLVGGNIQYF. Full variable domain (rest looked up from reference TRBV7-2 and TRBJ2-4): GAGVSQSPSNKVTEKGKDVELRCDPISGHTALYWYRQSLGQGLEFLIYFQGNSAPDKSGLPSDRFSAERTGGSVSTLTIQRTQQEDSAVYLCASSLVGGNIQYFGAGTRLSVL.

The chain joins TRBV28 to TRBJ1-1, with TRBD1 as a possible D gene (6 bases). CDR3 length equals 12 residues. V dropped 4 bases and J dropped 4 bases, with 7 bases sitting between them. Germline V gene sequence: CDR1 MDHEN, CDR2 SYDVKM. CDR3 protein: CASSYRATEAFF. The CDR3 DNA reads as TGTGCCAGCAGTTACAGGGCCACTGAAGCTTTCTTT.

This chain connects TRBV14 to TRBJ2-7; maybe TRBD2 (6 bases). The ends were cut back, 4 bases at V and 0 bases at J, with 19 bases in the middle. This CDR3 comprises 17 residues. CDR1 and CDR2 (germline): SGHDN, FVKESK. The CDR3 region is CASSPWIGGTGSYEQYF. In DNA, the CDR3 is TGTGCCAGCAGCCCGTGGATCGGGGGAACGGGCTCCTACGAGCAGTACTTC. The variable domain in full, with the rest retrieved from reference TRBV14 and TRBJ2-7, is EAGVTQFPSHSVIEKGQTVTLRCDPISGHDNLYWYRRVMGKEIKFLLHFVKESKQDESGMPNNRFLAERTGGTYSTLKVQPAELEDSGVYFCASSPWIGGTGSYEQYFGPGTRLTVT.

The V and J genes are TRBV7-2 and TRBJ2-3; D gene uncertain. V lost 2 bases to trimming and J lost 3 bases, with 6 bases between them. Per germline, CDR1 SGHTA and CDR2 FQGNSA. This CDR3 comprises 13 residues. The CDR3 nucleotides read TGTGCCAGCAGCTTAAGCAGGACAGATACGCAGTATTTT. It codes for CASSLSRTDTQYF.

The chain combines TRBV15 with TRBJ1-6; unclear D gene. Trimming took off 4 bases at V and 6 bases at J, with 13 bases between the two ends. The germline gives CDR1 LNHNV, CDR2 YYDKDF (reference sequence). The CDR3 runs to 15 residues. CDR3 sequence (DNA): TGTGCCACCAGCAAAAGGGAAAGGGTTAATTCACCCCTCCACTTT. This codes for CATSKRERVNSPLHF. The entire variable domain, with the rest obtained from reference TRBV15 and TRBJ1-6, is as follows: DAMVIQNPRYQVTQFGKPVTLSCSQTLNHNVMYWYQQKSSQAPKLLFHYYDKDFNNEADTPDNFQSRRPNTSFCFLDIRSPGLGDTAMYLCATSKRERVNSPLHFGNGTRLTVT.

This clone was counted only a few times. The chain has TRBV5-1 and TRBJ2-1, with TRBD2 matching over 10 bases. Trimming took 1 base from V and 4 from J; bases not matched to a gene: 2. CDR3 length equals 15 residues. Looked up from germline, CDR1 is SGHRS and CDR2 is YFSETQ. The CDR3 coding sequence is TGCGCCAGCAGCTTGACTAGCGGGAAGTACAATGAGCAGTTCTTC. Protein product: CASSLTSGKYNEQFF.

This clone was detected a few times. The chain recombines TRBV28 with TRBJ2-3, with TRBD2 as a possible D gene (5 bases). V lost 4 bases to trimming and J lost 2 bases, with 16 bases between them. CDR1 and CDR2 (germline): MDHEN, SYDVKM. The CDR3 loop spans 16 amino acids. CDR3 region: CASSSPGGFFTDTQYF. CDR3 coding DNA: TGTGCCAGCAGTTCACCAGGCGGGTTCTTCACAGATACGCAGTATTTT.

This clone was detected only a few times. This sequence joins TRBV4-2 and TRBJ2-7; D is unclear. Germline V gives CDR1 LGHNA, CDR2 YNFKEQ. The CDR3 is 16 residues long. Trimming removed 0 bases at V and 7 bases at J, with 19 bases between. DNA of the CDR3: TGTGCCAGCAGCCAAGATTGGGCTTTGATCCAGAAGGAGCAGTACTTC. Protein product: CASSQDWALIQKEQYF.